The rows below give T cell receptor beta chains drawn from one sample of a study of blood T cell repertoires in COVID-19. Sequencing used immunoSEQ multiplex PCR; TCRdb keeps in-frame clones, though not all of them. This table has under 250,000 clones, roughly 83% appearing once. The sequencing sample was made of peripheral blood. Receptor source: an elderly man with acute or convalescent COVID-19. CDR3s include the opening cysteine and the closing phenylalanine or tryptophan. The D gene is left open where the match is weak. Expanded clones get a size class; other rows say once, few or many, or leave the size out.

clone size,V gene,J gene,D gene,CDR3 protein,CDR3 DNA
NA,TRBV6-1,TRBJ1-1,NA,CASIGRRGNTEAFF,TGTGCCAGCATTGGCCGCAGGGGGAACACTGAAGCTTTCTTT
NA,TRBV15,TRBJ1-5,NA,CATSRVGERIYSNQPQHF,TGTGCCACCAGCAGAGTTGGAGAGCGGATTTATAGCAATCAGCCCCAGCATTTT
NA,TRBV6-1,TRBJ1-5,TRBD1,CASSATTGLRSNQPQHF,TGTGCCAGCAGTGCGACGACAGGGCTGCGGAGCAATCAGCCCCAGCATTTT
NA,TRBV19,TRBJ2-7,NA,CASRSPNYEQYF,TGTGCCAGTAGAAGCCCAAATTACGAGCAGTACTTC
NA,TRBV3-1/TRBV3-2,TRBJ2-1,TRBD2,CASSQVAGSSYNEQFF,TGTGCCAGCAGCCAGGTAGCGGGGAGCTCCTACAATGAGCAGTTCTTC
NA,TRBV7-3,TRBJ2-7,TRBD2,CASSHSGLSEQYF,TGTGCCAGCAGCCATAGCGGGCTCAGCGAGCAGTACTTC
NA,TRBV5-1,TRBJ2-7,NA,CASSSVRTGDLRVQYF,TGCGCCAGCAGCTCGGTCCGAACGGGGGATTTACGAGTGCAGTACTTC
few,TRBV7-2,TRBJ2-2,NA,CASSPLGGGGTGELFF,TGTGCCAGCAGCCCGCTAGGGGGGGGAGGGACCGGGGAGCTGTTTTTT
NA,TRBV6-1,TRBJ2-7,NA,CASSEAWTGYEQYF,TGTGCCAGCAGTGAAGCTTGGACTGGCTACGAGCAGTACTTC
NA,TRBV24-1,TRBJ1-5,TRBD1,CATSSSGQGGQPQHF,TGTGCCACCAGTTCCTCGGGACAGGGTGGTCAGCCCCAGCATTTT
once,TRBV28,TRBJ1-3,NA,CASSYPPTEGNTIYF,TGTGCCAGCAGTTACCCCCCGACAGAAGGAAACACCATATATTTT
NA,TRBV18,TRBJ1-5,NA,CASSDMNQPQHF,TGTGCCAGCTCAGACATGAATCAGCCCCAGCATTTT
NA,TRBV19,TRBJ2-7,TRBD1,CASSTSRDSYEQYF,TGTGCCAGTAGTACCTCCCGGGACAGCTACGAGCAGTACTTC
few,TRBV10-1,TRBJ1-3,NA,CASSESLSSGNTIYF,TGCGCCAGCAGTGAGTCCTTGAGCTCTGGAAACACCATATATTTT
once,TRBV24-1,TRBJ1-2,NA,CATGSGYTF,TGTGCCACCGGCAGTGGCTACACCTTC
NA,TRBV2,TRBJ2-3,NA,CASSVIPTGSSTDTQYF,TGTGCCAGCAGTGTGATCCCCACGGGATCTAGCACAGATACGCAGTATTTT
many,TRBV15,TRBJ1-2,TRBD1,CATSRGTGTSVGYTF,TGTGCCACCAGCAGAGGGACAGGGACCTCGGTTGGCTACACCTTC
NA,TRBV11-2,TRBJ2-3,NA,CASSLDSGRTDTQYF,TGTGCCAGCAGCTTAGATAGCGGCCGCACAGATACGCAGTATTTT
NA,TRBV2,TRBJ2-4,NA,CASSFEVVNIQYF,TGTGCCAGCAGTTTCGAGGTTGTAAACATTCAGTACTTC
NA,TRBV6-5,TRBJ1-1,NA,CASRGTWHLSTEAFF,TGTGCCAGCAGGGGCACATGGCACCTGAGCACTGAAGCTTTCTTT
NA,TRBV2,TRBJ2-7,TRBD2,CASSRGDSHIEQYF,TGTGCCAGCAGCCGGGGGGACTCCCACATCGAGCAGTACTTC
few,TRBV6-4,TRBJ1-5,NA,CASSDSMSRRGFWGNQPQHF,TGTGCCAGCAGTGACTCGATGTCCAGAAGAGGCTTCTGGGGCAATCAGCCCCAGCATTTT
NA,TRBV10-3,TRBJ2-1,TRBD2,CAISERGLGRASGADEQFF,TGTGCCATCAGTGAAAGAGGGCTAGGACGGGCTAGCGGGGCGGATGAGCAGTTCTTC
once,TRBV13,TRBJ2-7,TRBD1,CASSTGGQGYEQYF,TGTGCCAGCAGCACCGGGGGACAGGGCTACGAGCAGTACTTC
NA,TRBV5-1,TRBJ1-6,TRBD1,CASSLTGPTGSPLHF,TGCGCCAGCAGCTTGACAGGCCCGACAGGGTCACCCCTCCACTTT
NA,TRBV5-6,TRBJ2-7,TRBD2,CASSPSGSLSYEQYF,TGTGCCAGCAGCCCCAGCGGGAGCCTCTCCTACGAGCAGTACTTC
NA,TRBV6-5,TRBJ2-7,NA,CASREHRGHEQYF,TGTGCCAGCAGAGAGCATAGGGGCCACGAGCAGTACTTC
NA,TRBV14,TRBJ1-6,NA,CASSQDRTVNSPLHF,TGTGCCAGCAGCCAAGATCGAACAGTTAATTCACCCCTCCACTTT
once,TRBV25-1,TRBJ1-1,NA,CASREGFNTEAFF,TGTGCCAGCAGGGAGGGATTCAACACTGAAGCTTTCTTT